This T cell receptor (beta chain) was identified during a study of shared clonotypes between healthy human individuals (dated by TCRdb to about 2020). As for the study more broadly: A couple of women and a few men aged 18 to 49 years were included in the cohort. For each donor, CD4 naive and CD4 memory were each given three plates, CD8 naive was given two plates, and CD8 memory was given one plate. The study deeply sequenced blood TCR repertoires of roughly five healthy adults to estimate repertoire size and the extent of clonotype sharing between individuals. To increase sequencing depth and limit assay-specific biases, TCR repertoire library preparation and sequencing were carried out by different laboratories using diverse techniques. Between about 0.94 and 8.9 billion PBMCs per donor were obtained by leukapheresis. What the work shows at the level of the full study, not this receptor alone: Estimated clonotype richness was generally larger for naive than for memory subsets. Sampling was restricted to blood, and TCR repertoires in tissue are likely to differ from TCR repertoires in blood. Across a handful of donors, roughly 5.4% of naive CD4, approximately 3.6% of naive CD8, 2.3% of memory CD4, and around 0.4% of memory CD8 clonotypes were shared. Based on pairwise subsampling, the degree of clonotype sharing among donors was expected to be affected by sequencing depth. Compared with non-shared clonotypes, clonotypes shared by all four sorted-subset donors had higher generation probabilities. Rarefaction of sorted-subset datasets indicated incomplete sequencing despite the large sequencing depth. Because the study included a small number of donors, the genetic and exposure-history diversity represented was limited.

CD8 naive samples were obtained by positive selection for CCR7 among CD45RO-negative cells, yielding a CD45RA+CCR7+ population from which TemRA cells were excluded. Donors were healthy HIV-negative adults with no recently reported acute infections or vaccinations. Every donor was a Caucasian adult living in Nashville, Tennessee, USA. Blood was obtained by leukapheresis, after which PBMCs were separated by Ficoll-Histopaque density gradient centrifugation and cryopreserved in liquid nitrogen vapor phase. Analytical flow cytometry was used to check the purity and quantity of each magnetically sorted T cell population. Genomic DNA was isolated from every sorted fraction and measured by UV absorbance on a Nanodrop 2000c. Using the deep immunoSEQ assay, TCR CDR3 regions were amplified from genomic DNA by multiplex PCR. Extracted genomic DNA from each cell subset was spread evenly across all wells of several immunoSEQ 96-well plates, with each plate serving as a replicate. For sorted subsets, around 0.2 ug of genomic DNA, equivalent to roughly 33,000 T cell genomes, went into each replicate PCR. The purified libraries were quantified using a Qubit 3.0 fluorometer, sized with a Bioanalyzer 2100, and then quantified again using the KAPA Library Quantification kit. Every immunoSEQ 96-well plate was sequenced on a dedicated single-read 150-cycle Illumina NextSeq 550 flow cell. From the authors' description of their analysis: Because the immunoSEQ output included only junctional sequences and no quality scores, the filtering could not be the same as the filtering used for full-length reads. Sequences were annotated with PyIR, a Python wrapper for IgBLAST v1.9, using IMGT germline references to assign V/J genes and CDR3. Reads with weak V/J assignments (E-value above 1e-6), missing CDR3, stop codons, out-of-frame junctions, or ambiguous translated residues were removed. V3J clonotypes were defined as sequences sharing the same inferred V gene, J gene, and CDR3 amino acid sequence. Percentage overlap between repertoires was computed as shared unique clonotypes divided by the size of the smaller repertoire. Richness of each repertoire was evaluated using RTK rarefaction, the Chao1 estimator, and Recon v2.1 estimates of unobserved clonotypes. Generation probabilities for all TCRbeta clonotypes obtained by the gDNA method from a handful of donors were computed using OLGA. The table comes from immuneACCESS by way of TCRdb, which keeps in-frame sequences with V and J called. Part of the clones is missing from these tables; in studies checked, under half for an unresolved V gene and the rest for unknown reasons. V and J calls plus clone size are reproduced from that table; the DNA served to infer D and trimming. Across this sample there are millions of clones, with about 95% seen only once. 1.1% of the sample is in the top ten clones.

Regarding this clone: No antigen is known for it. No base quality information exists; no much larger clone differs at one position.

The sequence was collected from a man aged 18 to 30 in good health. What was sequenced was naive CD8+ T cells sorted from blood. The cell subset or site label on this specimen signifies: CD45RA+CCR7+.

The CDR3 region has the sequence CARVKRVRNTGELFF. The DNA is as follows: TGTGCCAGAGTAAAGCGGGTTAGGAACACCGGGGAGCTGTTTTTT. The sequence links TRBV21-1 to TRBJ2-2; the table assigns TRBD2, which was not confirmed against the DNA. TRBV21-1 is a pseudogene segment. The CDR3, from cysteine to phenylalanine, totals 15 residues. Here the CDR3 DNA is all that survives: 45 bases in frame from base 1.